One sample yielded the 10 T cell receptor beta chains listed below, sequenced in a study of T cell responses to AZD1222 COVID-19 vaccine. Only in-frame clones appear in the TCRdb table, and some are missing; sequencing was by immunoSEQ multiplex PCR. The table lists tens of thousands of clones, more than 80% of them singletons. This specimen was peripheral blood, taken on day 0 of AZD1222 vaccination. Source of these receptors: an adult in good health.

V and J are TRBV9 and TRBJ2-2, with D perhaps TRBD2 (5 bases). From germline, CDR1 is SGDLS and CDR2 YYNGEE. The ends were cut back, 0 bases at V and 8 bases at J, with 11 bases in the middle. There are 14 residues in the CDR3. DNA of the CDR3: TGTGCCAGCAGCGTAGGAGGGTATGGGGGGGAGCTGTTTTTT. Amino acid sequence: CASSVGGYGGELFF.

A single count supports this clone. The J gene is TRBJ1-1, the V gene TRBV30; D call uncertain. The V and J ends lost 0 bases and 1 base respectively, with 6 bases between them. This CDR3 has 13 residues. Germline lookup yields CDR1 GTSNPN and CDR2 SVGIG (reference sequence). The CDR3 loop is CAWSVLENTEAFF. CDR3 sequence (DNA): TGTGCCTGGAGTGTATTAGAGAACACTGAAGCTTTCTTT. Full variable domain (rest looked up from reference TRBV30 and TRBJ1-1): SQTIHQWPATLVQPVGSPLSLECTVEGTSNPNLYWYRQAAGRGLQLLFYSVGIGQISSEVPQNLSASRPQDRQFILSSKKLLLSDSGFYLCAWSVLENTEAFFGQGTRLTVV.

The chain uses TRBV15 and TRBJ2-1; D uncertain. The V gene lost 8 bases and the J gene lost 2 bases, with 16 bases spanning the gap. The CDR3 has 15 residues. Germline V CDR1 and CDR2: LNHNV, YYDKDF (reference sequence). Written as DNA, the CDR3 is TGTGCCACCCAACGGCCGGGTCCCACCTACAATGAGCAGTTCTTC. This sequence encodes CATQRPGPTYNEQFF.

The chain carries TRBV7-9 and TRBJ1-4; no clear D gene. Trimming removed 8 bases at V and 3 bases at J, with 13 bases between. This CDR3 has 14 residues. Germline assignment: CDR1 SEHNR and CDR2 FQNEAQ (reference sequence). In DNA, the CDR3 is TGTGCCAGCTCCCCGGAGTCGTCTAATGAAAAACTGTTTTTT. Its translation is CASSPESSNEKLFF.

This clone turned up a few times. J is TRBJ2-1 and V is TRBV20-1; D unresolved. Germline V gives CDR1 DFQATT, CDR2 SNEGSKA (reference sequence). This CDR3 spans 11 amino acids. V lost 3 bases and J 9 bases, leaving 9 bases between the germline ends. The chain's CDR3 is CSASVIREQFF. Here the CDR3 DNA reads TGCAGTGCTAGTGTGATTCGTGAGCAGTTCTTC.

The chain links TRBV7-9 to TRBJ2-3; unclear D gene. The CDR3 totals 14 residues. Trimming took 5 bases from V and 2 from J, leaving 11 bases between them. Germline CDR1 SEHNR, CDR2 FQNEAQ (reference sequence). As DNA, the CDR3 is TGTGCCAGCAGCCCAAGAAGCGTCACAGATACGCAGTATTTT. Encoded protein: CASSPRSVTDTQYF.

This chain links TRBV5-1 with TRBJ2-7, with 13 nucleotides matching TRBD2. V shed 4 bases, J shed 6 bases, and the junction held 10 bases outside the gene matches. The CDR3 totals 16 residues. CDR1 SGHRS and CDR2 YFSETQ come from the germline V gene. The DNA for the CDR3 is TGCGCCAGCAGCCCCGGACTAGCGGGAGCACGCAGCGAGCAGTACTTC. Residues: CASSPGLAGARSEQYF.

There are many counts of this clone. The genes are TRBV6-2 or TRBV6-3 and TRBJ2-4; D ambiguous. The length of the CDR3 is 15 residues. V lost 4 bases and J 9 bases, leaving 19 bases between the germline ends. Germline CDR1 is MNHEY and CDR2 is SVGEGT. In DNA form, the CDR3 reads TGTGCCAGCAGTTCCCCACCGGATGGGCCCAGCATTCAGTACTTC. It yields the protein CASSSPPDGPSIQYF.

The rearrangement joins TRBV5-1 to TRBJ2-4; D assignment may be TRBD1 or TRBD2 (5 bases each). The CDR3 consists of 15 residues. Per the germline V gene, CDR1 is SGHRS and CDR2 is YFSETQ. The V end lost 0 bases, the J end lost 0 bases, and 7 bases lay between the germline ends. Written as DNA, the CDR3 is TGCGCCAGCAGCTTGGGGGACGTAGCCAAAAACATTCAGTACTTC. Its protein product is CASSLGDVAKNIQYF. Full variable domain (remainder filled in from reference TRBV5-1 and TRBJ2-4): KAGVTQTPRYLIKTRGQQVTLSCSPISGHRSVSWYQQTPGQGLQFLFEYFSETQRNKGNFPGRFSGRQFSNSRSEMNVSTLELGDSALYLCASSLGDVAKNIQYFGAGTRLSVL.

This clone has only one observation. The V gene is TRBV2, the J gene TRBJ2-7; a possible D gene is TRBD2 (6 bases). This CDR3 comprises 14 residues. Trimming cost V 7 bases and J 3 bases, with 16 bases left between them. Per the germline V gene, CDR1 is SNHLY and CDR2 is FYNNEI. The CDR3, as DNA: TGTGCCAGCAAGATTGGGAGCGGGCTCTACGAGCAGTACTTC. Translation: CASKIGSGLYEQYF.